This TCR beta chain was identified in a study of shared clonotypes between healthy human individuals. Study conclusions and caveats: Naive subsets, compared against memory subsets, generally had larger estimated richness values.

Concerning this clone itself: The antigen remains unidentified.

This CDR3 spans 15 amino acids. V was trimmed by 1 base and J by 2 bases, leaving 10 bases between them. CDR1 and CDR2 (germline): SGHTA, FQGTGA. Assay: immunoSEQ multiplex PCR; the TCRdb copy retains only in-frame clones and omits some. The table lists about 2.5 million clones, 85% to 95% of them singletons. V and J are TRBV7-3 and TRBJ2-3; D remains ambiguous. Sequencing was done on a sample of naive CD4+ T cells from PBMCs. The subset is: CD45RA+ positively selected. The origin of this receptor is a man aged 18 to 30 in good health. Some clones in this sample may be carry-over from other donors' samples. The DNA for the CDR3 is TGTGCCAGCAGCTTAAACCTCCCTCTCACAGATACGCAGTATTTT. Translating gives CASSLNLPLTDTQYF.